In its sample, the clone carrying this T cell receptor beta chain was seen many times. The antigen remains undetermined. The entry originates in a study of regulatory T cells in long-lasting Graves disease. Study results and caveats: Persistent Graves' patients had lower TCR diversity than newly diagnosed ones.

The germline V and J ends were trimmed by 3 bases and 5 bases, with 8 bases remaining between them. The germline CDR1 and CDR2 sequences are SGDLS and YYNGEE. The CDR3 is 12 residues long. Time point: newly diagnosed GD, antithyroid drugs for less than 3 months. Researchers made the TCR library from RNA that was extracted from PBMCs. Investigators prepared the TCR beta libraries by applying iRepertoire HTBI primers and Arm-PCR of CDR3 regions. From the multiplex PCR reads, TCRdb called clonotypes with MiXCR, one entry per CDR3 protein. Of 500,000 or so distinct CDR3 sequences in the sample, 15% to 20% are singletons; the top ten hold about 25%. These data were likewise used in another study, on T cells in Graves' hyperthyroidism and ophthalmopathy.

This sequence was found in a middle-aged woman with Graves disease. The material sequenced was peripheral blood mononuclear cells (PBMCs), taken at new diagnosis, from a patient treated with antithyroid drugs. The chain recombines TRBV9 with TRBJ1-1; D not certain. The CDR3 spells CASSGFSTEAFF. CDR3 coding DNA: TGTGCCAGCAGCGGTTTTTCGACTGAAGCTTTCTTT.